Presented here are 3 T cell receptor beta chains from one specimen sequenced in a study of blood T cell repertoires in COVID-19. The table came from immunoSEQ multiplex PCR; TCRdb's copy has only in-frame clones and leaves some out. The data hold 35,000 to 45,000 clones, with almost 85% observed a single time. Sequencing was done on a sample of peripheral blood. The receptors here all came from a human donor in a cohort sampled during active COVID-19.

This chain connects TRBV10-1 to TRBJ1-4; D is unclear. The length of the CDR3 is 15 residues. Trimming cost V 2 bases and J 5 bases, with 12 bases left between them. CDR1 is WNHNN, CDR2 SYGVQD, per germline (reference sequence). The CDR3 is CASSEQSGGNEKLFF. In nucleotides, the CDR3 is TGCGCCAGCAGTGAGCAATCGGGTGGGAATGAAAAACTGTTTTTT.

The genes are TRBV27 and TRBJ1-1; D ambiguous. The CDR3 is made up of 14 amino acids. Per the germline V gene, CDR1 is MNHEY and CDR2 is SMNVEV (reference sequence). Trimming left V 3 bases short and J 1 base short, with 9 bases between. The CDR3 here is CASSFGLENTEAFF. The CDR3 bases are TGTGCCAGCAGTTTCGGGTTGGAGAACACTGAAGCTTTCTTT.

The V and J genes are TRBV2 and TRBJ2-3, with D possibly matching TRBD1 (6 bases). CDR1 is SNHLY, CDR2 FYNNEI, per germline. The CDR3 consists of 13 residues. With 4 bases removed from V and 10 bases from J, the gap between germline ends came to 15 bases. The CDR3 spells CASSGMPQGSQYF. In nucleotides, the CDR3 is TGTGCCAGCAGTGGAATGCCGCAGGGGTCGCAGTATTTT.